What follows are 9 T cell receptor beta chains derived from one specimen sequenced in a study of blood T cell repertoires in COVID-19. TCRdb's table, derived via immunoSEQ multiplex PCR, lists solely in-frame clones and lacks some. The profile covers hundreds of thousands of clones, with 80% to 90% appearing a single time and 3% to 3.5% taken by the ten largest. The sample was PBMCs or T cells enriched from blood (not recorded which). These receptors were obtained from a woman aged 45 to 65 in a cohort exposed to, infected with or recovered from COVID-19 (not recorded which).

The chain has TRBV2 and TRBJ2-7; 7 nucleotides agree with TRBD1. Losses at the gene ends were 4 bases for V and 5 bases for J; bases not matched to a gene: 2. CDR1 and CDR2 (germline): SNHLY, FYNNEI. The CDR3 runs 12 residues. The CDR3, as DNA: TGTGCCAGCAGTGTTCAGGGGGACGAGCAGTACTTC. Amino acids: CASSVQGDEQYF. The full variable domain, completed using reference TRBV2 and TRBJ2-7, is EPEVTQTPSHQVTQMGQEVILRCVPISNHLYFYWYRQILGQKVEFLVSFYNNEISEKSEIFDDQFSVERPDGSNFTLKIRSTKLEDSAMYFCASSVQGDEQYFGPGTRLTVT.

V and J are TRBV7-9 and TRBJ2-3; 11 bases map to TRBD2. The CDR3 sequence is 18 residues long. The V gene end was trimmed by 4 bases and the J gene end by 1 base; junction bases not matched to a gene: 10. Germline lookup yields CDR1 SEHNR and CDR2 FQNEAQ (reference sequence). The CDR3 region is CASSYPPSTSGGTDTQYF. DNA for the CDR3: TGTGCCAGCAGCTACCCTCCCTCGACTAGCGGGGGCACAGATACGCAGTATTTT.

CDR3 sequence: CASSQGRTGASYGYTF. The CDR3 DNA reads as TGCGCCAGCAGCCAAGGACGGACAGGGGCGAGCTATGGCTACACCTTC. The chain combines TRBV4-1 with TRBJ1-2, with 9 bases aligning to TRBD1. V was clipped by 1 base and J by 4 bases; unmatched bases: 7. CDR1 and CDR2 (germline): MGHRA, YSYEKL. CDR3 length equals 16 residues.

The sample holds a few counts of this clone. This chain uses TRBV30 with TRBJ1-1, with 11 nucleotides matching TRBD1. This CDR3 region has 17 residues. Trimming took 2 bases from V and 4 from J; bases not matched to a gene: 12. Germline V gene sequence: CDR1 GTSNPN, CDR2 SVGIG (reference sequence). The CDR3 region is CAWSPFGQGARGTEAFF. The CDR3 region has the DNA TGTGCCTGGAGTCCCTTTGGACAGGGGGCGCGCGGCACTGAAGCTTTCTTT. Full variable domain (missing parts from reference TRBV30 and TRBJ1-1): SQTIHQWPATLVQPVGSPLSLECTVEGTSNPNLYWYRQAAGRGLQLLFYSVGIGQISSEVPQNLSASRPQDRQFILSSKKLLLSDSGFYLCAWSPFGQGARGTEAFFGQGTRLTVV.

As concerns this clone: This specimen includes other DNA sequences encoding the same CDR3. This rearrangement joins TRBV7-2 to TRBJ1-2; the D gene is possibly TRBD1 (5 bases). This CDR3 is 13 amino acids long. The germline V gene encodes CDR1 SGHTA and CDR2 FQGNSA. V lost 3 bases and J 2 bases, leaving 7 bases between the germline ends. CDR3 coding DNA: TGTGCCAGCAGCTTGGGGGGGAACTATGGCTACACCTTC. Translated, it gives CASSLGGNYGYTF.

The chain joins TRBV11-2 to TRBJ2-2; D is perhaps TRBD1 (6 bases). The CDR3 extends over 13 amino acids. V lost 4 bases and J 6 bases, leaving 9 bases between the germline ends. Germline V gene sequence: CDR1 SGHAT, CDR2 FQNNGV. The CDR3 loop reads CASSSTGAGELFF. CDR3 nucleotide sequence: TGTGCCAGCAGCTCGACAGGCGCCGGGGAGCTGTTTTTT.

CDR3 amino acids: CASKGGVSSYEQYF. As DNA, the CDR3 is TGCGCCAGCAAGGGGGGGGTAAGCTCCTACGAGCAGTACTTC. The rearrangement uses TRBV5-1 and TRBJ2-7, with D possibly TRBD2 on 7 matching bases. The CDR3 length is 14 residues. Deletions cut 6 bases from V and 0 bases from J, with 13 bases between. Per the germline V gene, CDR1 is SGHRS and CDR2 is YFSETQ. Full variable domain (remainder filled in from reference TRBV5-1 and TRBJ2-7): KAGVTQTPRYLIKTRGQQVTLSCSPISGHRSVSWYQQTPGQGLQFLFEYFSETQRNKGNFPGRFSGRQFSNSRSEMNVSTLELGDSALYLCASKGGVSSYEQYFGPGTRLTVT.

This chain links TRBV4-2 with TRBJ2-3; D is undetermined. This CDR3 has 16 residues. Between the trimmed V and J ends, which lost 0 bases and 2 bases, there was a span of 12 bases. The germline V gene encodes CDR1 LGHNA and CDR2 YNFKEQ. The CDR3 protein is CASSQDPLRPTDTQYF. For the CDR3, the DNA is TGTGCCAGCAGCCAAGACCCACTACGCCCCACAGATACGCAGTATTTT.

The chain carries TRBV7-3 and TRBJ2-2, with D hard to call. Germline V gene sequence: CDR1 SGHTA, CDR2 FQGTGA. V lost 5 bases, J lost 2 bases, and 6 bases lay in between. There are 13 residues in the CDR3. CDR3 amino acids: CASSRTNTGELFF. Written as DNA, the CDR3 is TGTGCCAGCAGCCGTACAAACACCGGGGAGCTGTTTTTT. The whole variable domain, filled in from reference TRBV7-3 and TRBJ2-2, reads GAGVSQTPSNKVTEKGKYVELRCDPISGHTALYWYRQSLGQGPEFLIYFQGTGAADDSGLPNDRFFAVRPEGSVSTLKIQRTERGDSAVYLCASSRTNTGELFFGEGSRLTVL.